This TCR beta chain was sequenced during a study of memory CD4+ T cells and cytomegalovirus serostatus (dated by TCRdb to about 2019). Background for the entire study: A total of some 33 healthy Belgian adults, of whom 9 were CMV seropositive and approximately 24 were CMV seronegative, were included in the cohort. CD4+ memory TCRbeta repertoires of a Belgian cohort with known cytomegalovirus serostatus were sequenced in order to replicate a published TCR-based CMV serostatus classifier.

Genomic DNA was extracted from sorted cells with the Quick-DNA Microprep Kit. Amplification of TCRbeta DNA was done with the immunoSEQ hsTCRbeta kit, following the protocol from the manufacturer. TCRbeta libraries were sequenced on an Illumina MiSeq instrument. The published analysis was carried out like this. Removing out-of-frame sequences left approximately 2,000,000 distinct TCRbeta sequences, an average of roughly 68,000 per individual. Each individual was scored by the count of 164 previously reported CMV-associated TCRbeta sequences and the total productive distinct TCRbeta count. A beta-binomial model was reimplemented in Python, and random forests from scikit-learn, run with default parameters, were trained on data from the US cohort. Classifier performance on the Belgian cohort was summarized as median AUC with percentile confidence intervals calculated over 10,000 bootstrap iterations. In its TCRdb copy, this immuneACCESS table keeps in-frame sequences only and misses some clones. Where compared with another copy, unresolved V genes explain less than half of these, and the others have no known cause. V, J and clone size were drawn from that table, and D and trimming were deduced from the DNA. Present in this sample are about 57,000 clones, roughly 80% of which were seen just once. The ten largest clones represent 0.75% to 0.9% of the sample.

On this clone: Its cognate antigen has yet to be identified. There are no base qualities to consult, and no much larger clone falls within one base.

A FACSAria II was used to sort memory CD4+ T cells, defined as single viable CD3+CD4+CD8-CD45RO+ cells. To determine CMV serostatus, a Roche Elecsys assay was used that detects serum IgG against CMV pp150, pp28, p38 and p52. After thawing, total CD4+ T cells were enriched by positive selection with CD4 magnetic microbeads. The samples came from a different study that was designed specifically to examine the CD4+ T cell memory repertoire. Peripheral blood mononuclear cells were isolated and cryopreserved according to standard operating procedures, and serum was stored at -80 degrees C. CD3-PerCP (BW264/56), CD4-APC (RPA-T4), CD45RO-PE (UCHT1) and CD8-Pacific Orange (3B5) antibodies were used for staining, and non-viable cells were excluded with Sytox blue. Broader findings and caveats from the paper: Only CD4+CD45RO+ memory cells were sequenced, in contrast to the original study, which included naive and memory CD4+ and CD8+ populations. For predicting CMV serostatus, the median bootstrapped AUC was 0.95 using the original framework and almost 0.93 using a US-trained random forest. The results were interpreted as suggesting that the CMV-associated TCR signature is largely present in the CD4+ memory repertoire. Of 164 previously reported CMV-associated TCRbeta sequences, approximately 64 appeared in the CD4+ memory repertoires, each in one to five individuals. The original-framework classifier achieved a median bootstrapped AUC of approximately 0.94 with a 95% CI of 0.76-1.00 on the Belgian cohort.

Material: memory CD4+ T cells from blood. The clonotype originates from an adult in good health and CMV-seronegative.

The CDR3 is CASRQQGLDQETQYF. The DNA sequence is TGTGCCAGCAGGCAACAGGGCCTCGACCAAGAGACCCAGTACTTC. Recombination joined TRBV2 with TRBJ2-5, with a tentative D gene TRBD1 over 6 matching bases. Per the germline V gene, SNHLY is the CDR1 and FYNNEI is the CDR2. The junction shows trimming of 6 bases on V and 0 bases on J, plus 14 bases between the germline ends. Inclusive of the bounding cysteine and phenylalanine, the CDR3 is 15 residues long. Here the CDR3 DNA is all that survives: 45 bases in frame from base 1.